The clone carrying this T cell receptor beta chain was seen just once. This record comes from a study of T cell changes during pregnancy in multiple sclerosis. The V gene end was trimmed by 2 bases and the J gene end by 3 bases; junction bases not matched to a gene: 6. Germline V gene lookup returns CDR1 LNHNV and CDR2 YYDKDF (reference sequence). The CDR3 has 16 residues. TCRdb keeps only in-frame clones here, not all; method: immunoSEQ multiplex PCR. The repertoire holds tens of thousands of clones, 80% to 95% seen once, with 1.5% to 1.9% in the top ten. Sequencing used peripheral blood, obtained in the first trimester of pregnancy. The receptor was derived from a female donor with multiple sclerosis, enrolled in a pregnancy study. The rearrangement joins TRBV15 to TRBJ1-3, with 8 positions matching TRBD1. CDR3 in amino acids: CATSRNPGGIGNTIYF. The DNA for the CDR3 is TGTGCCACCAGCAGAAATCCAGGGGGCATTGGAAACACCATATATTTT.